These T cell receptor beta chains were read from a single sample in a study of blood T cell repertoires in COVID-19. The data were produced by immunoSEQ multiplex PCR, yet TCRdb's version contains in-frame clones alone and is incomplete. Of approximately 280,000 clones in the sample, 85% were seen once. Sequenced: PBMCs or T cells enriched from blood (not recorded which). Receptor source: a woman in her 50s who had recovered from COVID-19. The CDR3 runs from the conserved cysteine through the conserved F or W. D genes are given only for firm matches. The size of a clone is reported for some rows only, either as once, few or many, or as a class for expanded clones.

- 12 TRBJ1-1 - TRBV20-1 TGCAGTGCTAGTGAAGGGGACACTGAAGCTTTCTTT CSASEGDTEAFF
once 15 TRBJ2-7 TRBD2 TRBV28 TGTGCCAGCAGGGACTTGCGGGGGGGCCGGGGCGAGCAGTACTTC CASRDLRGGRGEQYF
- 14 TRBJ1-1 TRBD1 TRBV3-1/TRBV3-2 TGTGCCAGCAGCCACAGGGGGCGCGGCACTGAAGCTTTCTTT CASSHRGRGTEAFF
- 16 TRBJ1-3 TRBD1 TRBV2 TGTGCCAGCAGTCCCCCAGGGGGAAGCTCTGGAAACACCATATATTTT CASSPPGGSSGNTIYF
- 18 TRBJ1-5 - TRBV15 TGTGCCACCAGCGGGGGGGGAAGGGCGTCCCTTTCGAATCAGCCCCAGCATTTT CATSGGGRASLSNQPQHF
once 14 TRBJ1-2 - TRBV7-2 TGTGCCAGCAGCTTAGATCAGGGCAAGCCTTTCTACACCTTC CASSLDQGKPFYTF
- 14 TRBJ2-5 TRBD2 TRBV2 TGTGCCAGCAGAGGGACTAGCGGCCAAGAGACCCAGTACTTC CASRGTSGQETQYF
- 16 TRBJ1-4 - TRBV7-9 TGTGCCAGCAGCTTAGCAGGGAGCGCAACTAATGAAAAACTGTTTTTT CASSLAGSATNEKLFF
- 14 TRBJ1-2 TRBD1 TRBV2 TGTGCCAGCAGCAATACAGGGGAACGGGATGGCTACACCTTC CASSNTGERDGYTF
- 15 TRBJ1-2 - TRBV4-1 TGCGCCAGCAGCCACTTAACAGGTGTCGAGTATGGCTACACCTTC CASSHLTGVEYGYTF
once 16 TRBJ2-3 - TRBV7-9 TGTGCCAGCAGCCGTAGGGGGGGACTGTCCACAGATACGCAGTATTTT CASSRRGGLSTDTQYF
- 15 TRBJ2-1 - TRBV7-6 TGTGCCAGCAGCGCCCGGGACACCTCCTACAATGAGCAGTTCTTC CASSARDTSYNEQFF
once 17 TRBJ1-1 - TRBV5-7 TGTGCCAGCAGCTTGGGACAGGCCAGTGGGGTCGACACTGAAGCTTTCTTT CASSLGQASGVDTEAFF
once 14 TRBJ1-5 - TRBV7-2 TGTGCCAGCAGCTTATTAGGGGGCAATCAGCCCCAGCATTTT CASSLLGGNQPQHF
- 16 TRBJ1-3 - TRBV4-2 TGTGCCAGCAGCCAAGCGAGCGGTCCTGGGGGAAACACCATATATTTT CASSQASGPGGNTIYF
- 13 TRBJ2-7 - TRBV6-5 TGTGCCAGCAGTTCCCAACAGGGCTACGAGCAGTACTTC CASSSQQGYEQYF